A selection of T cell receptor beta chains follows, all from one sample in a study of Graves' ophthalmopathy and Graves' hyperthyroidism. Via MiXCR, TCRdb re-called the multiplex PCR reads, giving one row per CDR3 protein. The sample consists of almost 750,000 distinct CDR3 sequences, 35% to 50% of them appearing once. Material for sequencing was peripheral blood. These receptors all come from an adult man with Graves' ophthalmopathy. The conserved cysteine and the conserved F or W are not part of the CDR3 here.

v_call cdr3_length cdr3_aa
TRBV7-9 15 ASSQEVFEGRPYGYT
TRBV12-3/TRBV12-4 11 ASSAGTDQPQH
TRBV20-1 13 SAILPGGGNSPLH
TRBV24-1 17 ATSDPGTGAPREGQPQH
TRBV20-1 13 SARGLGTANYGYT
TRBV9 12 ASSVDEEPSPLH
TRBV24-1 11 ATSDSAGHGYT
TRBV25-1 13 ASRRQGLSTGELF
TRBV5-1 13 ASSLTGRGPYEQY
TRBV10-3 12 ASKDSSSAYEQY
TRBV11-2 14 ASSLQRPEHNSPLH
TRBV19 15 ASSRGGLYAGANVLT
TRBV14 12 ASSQGLAEVPQY
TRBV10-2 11 ASSKDTVYEQY
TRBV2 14 ASSEWDYEQNEKLF
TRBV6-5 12 ASNKAGMDEKLF
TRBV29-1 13 SVESRDRNQETQY
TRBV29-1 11 SAEALQGHEQF
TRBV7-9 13 ASRPSGRGDYGYT
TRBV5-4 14 ASSFAPDPGVSPLH
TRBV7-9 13 ASSRGGFRDSPLH
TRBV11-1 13 ASSLPRGSGPEQY
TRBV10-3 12 AISRGTDQETQY
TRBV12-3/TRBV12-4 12 ASRGTNEQETQY
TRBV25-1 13 ASSEPGTGTYGYT
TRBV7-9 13 ASRSRDSVNSPLH
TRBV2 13 ASTPPLGEQETQY
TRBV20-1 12 SARVVEGADGYT
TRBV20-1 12 SAPVDSGANVLT
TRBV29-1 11 SEPREGRETQY
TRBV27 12 ASSSSGTLYGYT
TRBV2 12 ASNEGGLNTEAF
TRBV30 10 ASPTEIYGYT
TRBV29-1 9 SVMFKYEQY
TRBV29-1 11 SVEGGWLETQH
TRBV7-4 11 ASSHDGLGPQH
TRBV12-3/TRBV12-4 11 ASSFRGSGEQY
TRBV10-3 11 AIDRPLQETQY
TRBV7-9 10 ASDTGRETQY
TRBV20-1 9 SASLGITQY
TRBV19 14 ASSRRREGLNQPQH
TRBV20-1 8 SAGEYEQY
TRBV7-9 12 ASSLASGNYEQY
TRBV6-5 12 ASSLTLVGTEAF
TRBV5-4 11 ASSLQAEYGYT
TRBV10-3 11 AISESQGGEAF
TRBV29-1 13 SVEDLRDSGSPLH
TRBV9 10 ASSHAASPLH
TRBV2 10 ASSEAGERQY
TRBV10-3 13 ASSYRQGMNTEAF
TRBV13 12 ASSTRQADEKLF
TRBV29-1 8 SVEAAEQY
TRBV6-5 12 ASSRWDRDNKLF
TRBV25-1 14 ASSDSAGESGNTIY
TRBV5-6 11 ASSLLSDYGYT
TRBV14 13 ASSAPGLLNSPLH
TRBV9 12 ASRTGDHNSPLH
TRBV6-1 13 ASRIQGAGNSPLH
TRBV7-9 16 ASSRQIHRGGSTGELF